This is a list of T cell receptor beta chains from one sample in a study of shared clonotypes between healthy human individuals. TCRdb's copy holds only in-frame clones and misses some; the assay was immunoSEQ multiplex PCR. The table has over 2 million clones, over 85% seen once. The sample comprised naive CD8+ T cells sorted from blood. The origin of the receptors is a man aged 18 to 30 in good health. The CDR3 runs from the conserved cysteine through the conserved F or W. A D gene is named only where the DNA matches it firmly. Clone size, where shown, is once, few, many, or a class for clones that have expanded.

j_call clone_size v_call d_call cdr3_nt cdr3_aa
TRBJ2-7 . TRBV7-9 TRBD2 TGTGCCAGCAGGCATGGCGGGAGAGACGAGCAGTACTTC CASRHGGRDEQYF
TRBJ2-1 . TRBV10-1 . TGCGCCAGCAGTGAAGGGGGAGCTCGCAATGAGCAGTTCTTC CASSEGGARNEQFF
TRBJ1-2 . TRBV4-2 . TGTGCCAGCAGCCAAGTGGCGGCGGGGAACTATGGCTACACCTTC CASSQVAAGNYGYTF
TRBJ2-2 few TRBV9 . TGTGCCAGCAGCGTAGTTCCGGGGATCACCGGGGAGCTGTTTTTT CASSVVPGITGELFF
TRBJ2-7 . TRBV7-8 TRBD1 TGTGCCAGCAGCTTAGTAGGGGACAGAGTCGAGCAGTACTTC CASSLVGDRVEQYF
TRBJ2-2 . TRBV2 TRBD1 TGTGCCAGCAGTGAAGGGACAGGATATTCCGAACTAAACACCGGGGAGCTGTTTTTT CASSEGTGYSELNTGELFF
TRBJ2-7 once TRBV10-1 TRBD2 TGCGCCAGCTCGACCGGGGGGACCCTGTATGACGAGCAGTACTTC CASSTGGTLYDEQYF
TRBJ2-2 . TRBV27 TRBD2 TGTGCCAGCAGCATAGCGGGGGAGGGCACCGGGGAGCTGTTTTTT CASSIAGEGTGELFF
TRBJ2-7 . TRBV13 . TGTGCCAGCAGCCCGGGGACTCTGCTCGAGCAGTACTTC CASSPGTLLEQYF
TRBJ2-1 . TRBV15 TRBD2 TGTGCCACCAGCAACACCCGCGGGGGGAACAATGAGCAGTTCTTC CATSNTRGGNNEQFF
TRBJ2-7 . TRBV5-6 . TGTGCCAGCAGCTCCGACAGGCTCCGAAGGGTGCAGTACTTC CASSSDRLRRVQYF
TRBJ2-1 . TRBV19 . TGTGCCAGTAGTCTGGATGCTTACAGCTCCTACAATGAGCAGTTCTTC CASSLDAYSSYNEQFF
TRBJ2-6 . TRBV19 . TGTGCCAGTAGTATAGATTTAGAGACAGCCTCTGGGGCCAACGTCCTGACTTTC CASSIDLETASGANVLTF
TRBJ2-7 . TRBV4-1 . TGCGCCAGCAGCCAAGCTGCGGGGAGCTCCTACGAGCAGTACTTC CASSQAAGSSYEQYF
TRBJ2-7 . TRBV29-1 TRBD2 TGCAGCGTTGAAAGCGGGGCTTCCTACGAGCAGTACTTC CSVESGASYEQYF
TRBJ2-3 . TRBV27 . TGTGCCAGCAGTTTAATAGGACTGAGCACAGATACGCAGTATTTT CASSLIGLSTDTQYF
TRBJ2-7 . TRBV4-3 TRBD2 TGCGCCAGCAGCCAAGATAACCCTAGCGGGAGCTACGAGCAGTACTTC CASSQDNPSGSYEQYF
TRBJ2-1 . TRBV11-2 . TGTGCCAGCAGCCCAAGTCCGACTGGTTTCTACAATGAGCAGTTCTTC CASSPSPTGFYNEQFF
TRBJ1-1 once TRBV7-9 . TGTGCCAGCAGCCACAATTTGGACACCATGAACACTGAAGCTTTCTTT CASSHNLDTMNTEAFF
TRBJ1-2 . TRBV25-1 . TGTGCCAGCAGTGACAGGGATACTAACTATGGCTACACCTTC CASSDRDTNYGYTF
TRBJ2-7 . TRBV6-5 . TGTGCCAGCAGTCCCCTGGCAGGGGCGGCCTACGAGCAGTACTTC CASSPLAGAAYEQYF
TRBJ2-7 . TRBV27 TRBD1 TGTGCCAGCAGTTTATCGTCAGGGGGCTACGAGCAGTACTTC CASSLSSGGYEQYF
TRBJ1-1 . TRBV7-9 TRBD1 TGTGCCAGCAGCTTCCAGTTCGGGACAGGGAACACTGAAGCTTTCTTT CASSFQFGTGNTEAFF
TRBJ2-3 . TRBV28 . TGTGCCAGCAGTCCACTGGACAGTGCTACTAGCACAGATACGCAGTATTTT CASSPLDSATSTDTQYF
TRBJ2-7 . TRBV27 . TGTGCCAGCAGTTACTCCCTGGGCCGGAGGGTCTACGAGCAGTACTTC CASSYSLGRRVYEQYF
TRBJ1-1 . TRBV4-1 . TGCGCCAGCAGCCCTGGGGGGATGAACACTGAAGCTTTCTTT CASSPGGMNTEAFF
TRBJ2-7 . TRBV7-9 TRBD2 TGTGCCAGCAGCTTCGGGACTAGCGGGTACGAGCAGTACTTC CASSFGTSGYEQYF
TRBJ2-7 . TRBV19 . TGTGCCAGTAGGCCGAGGAGCTCCTACGAGCAGTACTTC CASRPRSSYEQYF
TRBJ2-2 . TRBV7-7 TRBD1 TGTGCTAGCAGTTACAACAGGGGCACCGGGGAGCTGTTTTTT CASSYNRGTGELFF
TRBJ2-1 . TRBV19 TRBD2 TGTGCCAGTAGTATAGTAGGGCTAGCGGGAGGAGACAATGAGCAGTTCTTC CASSIVGLAGGDNEQFF
TRBJ2-2 . TRBV9 . TGTGCCAGCGCCTCCGGGTTTGACGGGGAGCTGTTTTTT CASASGFDGELFF
TRBJ1-4 . TRBV27 TRBD1 TGTGCCAGCAGTTCGATCGGGACAGGGGGGATTGGTGAAAAACTGTTTTTT CASSSIGTGGIGEKLFF
TRBJ2-6 . TRBV9 . TGTGCCAGCAGCGTAGAGGGGTCCGGGGCCAACGTCCTGACTTTC CASSVEGSGANVLTF
TRBJ2-3 once TRBV18 . TGTGCCAGCTCACCACCATCAGGGACCACAGATACGCAGTATTTT CASSPPSGTTDTQYF
TRBJ2-7 once TRBV28 TRBD1 TGTGCCAGCAGTTACAGGGGGCAAAGAGCCTACGAGCAGTACTTC CASSYRGQRAYEQYF
TRBJ2-3 . TRBV27 TRBD2 TGTGCCAGCAGTTTAATCCAAACGGGAGGGTTGACAGATACGCAGTATTTT CASSLIQTGGLTDTQYF
TRBJ1-5 . TRBV19 . TGTGCCAGTAGTATTGAGGCGGCCTATAGCAATCAGCCCCAGCATTTT CASSIEAAYSNQPQHF
TRBJ2-3 . TRBV15 TRBD1 TGTGCCACCAGCCAAAGAGCGGGACAGGGACGAGGCACAGATACGCAGTATTTT CATSQRAGQGRGTDTQYF
TRBJ1-2 . TRBV5-4 . TGTGCCAGCAGTTTCGACCCAACAGGGCACTATGGCTACACCTTC CASSFDPTGHYGYTF
TRBJ1-2 . TRBV14 . TGTGCCAGCAGCCAAGACAGGATAGACTATGGCTACACCTTC CASSQDRIDYGYTF
TRBJ2-5 . TRBV7-3 TRBD1 TGTGCCAGCAGCGGGCGACTGACAGGGTACCTCGAAACCCAGTACTTC CASSGRLTGYLETQYF
TRBJ2-3 . TRBV27 . TGTGCCAGCAGTTCCCCCGGCCGCTTGAATACGCAGTATTTT CASSSPGRLNTQYF
TRBJ2-2 . TRBV7-9 TRBD2 TGTGCCAGCAGCTCGGAACTAGCGGGAGACACCGGGGAGCTGTTTTTT CASSSELAGDTGELFF
TRBJ2-3 . TRBV27 TRBD2 TGTGCCAGCAGTTTATCGACTAGCGGCACAGATACGCAGTATTTT CASSLSTSGTDTQYF
TRBJ1-2 . TRBV19 . TGTGCCAGTAGTCCGACGGCTAACTATGGCTACACCTTC CASSPTANYGYTF
TRBJ2-2 . TRBV7-9 . TGTGCCAGCAGCCAAGACGGCGCGAACACCGGGGAGCTGTTTTTT CASSQDGANTGELFF
TRBJ2-7 . TRBV7-4 . TGTGCCAGCAGCTCCACCCCTCCGGGATTCGGCTACGAGCAGTACTTC CASSSTPPGFGYEQYF
TRBJ1-1 . TRBV19 . TGTGCCAGTAGTATCACGGGTAACACTGAAGCTTTCTTT CASSITGNTEAFF
TRBJ1-6 . TRBV27 TRBD1 TGTGCCAGCAGTTTAGACGCAGGGGGGTTCTCCTATAATTCACCCCTCCACTTT CASSLDAGGFSYNSPLHF
TRBJ2-1 . TRBV7-2 . TGTGCCAGCAGCAGAAGGTCGGTTCCGTCCTACAATGAGCAGTTCTTC CASSRRSVPSYNEQFF
TRBJ2-1 . TRBV4-1 . TGCGCCAGCAGCCAAGATACGAGGCGGCAGTTCTTC CASSQDTRRQFF